This paragraph reports one T cell receptor beta chain. The data are from a study of control samples from healthy donors and cancer patients. Germline V gene lookup returns CDR1 SQVTM and CDR2 ANQGSEA. V gave up 4 bases and J gave up 1 base, with 10 bases separating them. CDR3 length: 13 amino acids. Some clones are missing from TCRdb's copy, which holds only in-frame ones; the method was immunoSEQ multiplex PCR. The sample carries tens of thousands of clones, roughly nine tenths recorded once. The TCR was taken from a man between 60 and 75 years old with colorectal cancer. This sequence joins TRBV29-1 and TRBJ1-1; D not resolved. Sequenced sample: PBMCs. The CDR3 nucleotides read TGCAGCGTTGTGCGGCCGTCGAACACTGAAGCTTTCTTT. Protein sequence: CSVVRPSNTEAFF.